Listed below are T cell receptor beta chains from one sample, sequenced in a study of cytotoxic CD8 clonotypes in ibrutinib-treated CLL. Using immunoSEQ multiplex PCR, the repertoire was profiled, and TCRdb retains in-frame clones only, with some absent. The top ten hold approximately 7.8% of the sample, which has fewer than 25,000 clones, around 80% seen once. Sequenced material: PBMCs, taken before ibrutinib treatment. These receptor sequences come from a human donor with chronic lymphocytic leukemia. Each CDR3 is given with its conserved first and last residue. The size of a clone is reported for some rows only, either as once, few or many, or as a class for expanded clones.

TRBJ2-1	once	TRBV7-3	CASSVLAKGEQFF
TRBJ2-7	-	TRBV30	CAWSVQGEQYF
TRBJ1-5	-	TRBV2	CASRGGSDSNQPQHF
TRBJ1-2	few	TRBV14	CASSQDRRGPHNYGYTF
TRBJ1-1	-	TRBV30	CAWNLGALNTEAFF
TRBJ1-6	-	TRBV27	CASSLTWGNNSPLHF
TRBJ2-1	-	TRBV6-1	CASSDRSFSYNEQFF
TRBJ2-7	-	TRBV7-7	CASSPLTGGSYEQYF
TRBJ2-4	-	TRBV19	CASSPPRQTLAKNIQYF
TRBJ2-2	-	TRBV7-3	CASSTIWREGGTGELFF
TRBJ1-2	-	TRBV9	CASSQRGGTNYGYTF
TRBJ2-1	-	TRBV11-3	CASSLTDLGEQFF
TRBJ1-5	-	TRBV5-6	CASSFRGGSNQPQHF
TRBJ2-4	-	TRBV2	CASSDRTGRDIQYF
TRBJ1-2	-	TRBV19	CASTNAGAWKNYGYTF
TRBJ1-5	-	TRBV18	CASSPQGASNQPQHF
TRBJ1-6	-	TRBV19	CASSPRSIFTPLHF